These T cell receptor beta chains were read from a single sample in a study of response to subunit inactivated influenza vaccine. TCRdb independently ran MiXCR on the RT-PCR reads; one entry per CDR3 protein. Among roughly 570,000 distinct CDR3 sequences listed, approximately 13% were seen once. Sequences were derived from PBMCs from blood, sampled 45 days after vaccination. The receptors were sampled from a man aged 45 to 65 who received an inactivated influenza vaccine. The CDR3 runs from the conserved cysteine through the conserved F or W. D genes are given only for firm matches. Rows may omit the clone size; those that give it use once, few, many or a size class.

V gene	J gene	D gene	clone size	CDR3 protein	CDR3 DNA
TRBV10-3	TRBJ2-1	TRBD2	-	CATRTSGSNYNEQFF	TGTGCCACCAGGACTAGCGGGAGTAACTACAATGAGCAGTTCTTC
TRBV15	TRBJ2-7	-	-	CATRDPGSSYEQYF	TGTGCCACCCGAGACCCGGGGAGCTCCTACGAGCAGTACTTC
TRBV4-3	TRBJ2-2	-	many	CASSQEPTSNTGELFF	TGCGCCAGCAGCCAAGAACCGACCTCGAACACCGGGGAGCTGTTTTTT
TRBV20-1	TRBJ2-7	-	few	CSAMKGVSSYEQYF	TGCAGTGCTATGAAGGGGGTGTCCTCCTACGAGCAGTACTTC
TRBV7-8	TRBJ2-1	-	few	CASSSEWRVYNEQFF	TGTGCCAGCAGCTCGGAGTGGCGGGTCTACAATGAGCAGTTCTTC
TRBV5-1	TRBJ1-1	-	-	CASSLLSDRAEAFF	TGCGCCAGCAGCTTGTTGTCCGATAGGGCTGAAGCTTTCTTT
TRBV14	TRBJ2-1	TRBD2	-	CASSPSRGFYNEQFF	TGTGCCAGCAGCCCGTCGCGGGGGTTCTACAATGAGCAGTTCTTC
TRBV5-1	TRBJ2-3	-	few	CASSSAGGDTQYF	TGCGCCAGCAGCTCAGCCGGCGGAGATACGCAGTATTTT
TRBV6-5	TRBJ1-2	-	-	CASNGGYGYTF	TGTGCCAGCAACGGGGGGTATGGCTACACCTTC
TRBV7-2	TRBJ2-5	-	few	CASSLAHISGETQYF	TGTGCCAGCAGCTTAGCTCACATTTCGGGAGAGACCCAGTACTTC
TRBV6-2/TRBV6-3	TRBJ2-3	-	few	CASNRDTITDTQYF	TGTGCCAGTAACCGGGACACCATCACAGATACGCAGTATTTT
TRBV20-1	TRBJ1-4	-	few	CSAMGRNEKLFF	TGCAGTGCTATGGGCCGTAATGAAAAACTGTTTTTT
TRBV27	TRBJ2-6	TRBD1	few	CASSLGTGSSGANVLTF	TGTGCCAGCAGTTTAGGGACAGGGTCCTCTGGGGCCAACGTCCTGACTTTC
TRBV27	TRBJ2-4	TRBD2	-	CASSLTMGLARQYF	TGTGCCAGCAGTTTGACGATGGGACTAGCGCGACAGTACTTC
TRBV12-3/TRBV12-4	TRBJ2-7	-	few	CASSSPLAEQYF	TGTGCCAGCAGTTCACCGCTTGCCGAGCAGTACTTC